This is a list of T cell receptor beta chains from one sample in a study of blood T cell repertoires in COVID-19. Profiling relied on immunoSEQ multiplex PCR, and the TCRdb table lists in-frame clones only, not all of them. The sample has roughly 500,000 clones; around 89% are singletons. The specimen was PBMCs or T cells enriched from blood (not recorded which). Receptor source: a woman in her 40s who had recovered from COVID-19. The CDR3 runs from the conserved cysteine through the conserved F or W. The D gene is left open where the match is weak. Size is stated for part of the rows, as once, few or many counts, or as a class when the clone is expanded.

D gene: TRBD2; J gene: TRBJ2-7; V gene: TRBV2; clone size: .; CDR3 DNA: TGTGCCAGCAGTCCCCCAAAAGCGGGAGCGCCCCACGAGCAGTACTTC; CDR3 protein: CASSPPKAGAPHEQYF
D gene: .; J gene: TRBJ1-1; V gene: TRBV10-3; clone size: few; CDR3 DNA: TGTGCCATCCGGCTCGGGGTGAACACTGAAGCTTTCTTT; CDR3 protein: CAIRLGVNTEAFF
D gene: TRBD1; J gene: TRBJ1-1; V gene: TRBV7-9; clone size: .; CDR3 DNA: TGTGCCAGCAGCTCCAGACAGGGCTCGGACACTGAAGCTTTCTTT; CDR3 protein: CASSSRQGSDTEAFF
D gene: TRBD1; J gene: TRBJ1-2; V gene: TRBV5-1; clone size: .; CDR3 DNA: TGCGCCAGCAGCTTGGTAATTAGACAGGGGCTCGGCTACACCTTC; CDR3 protein: CASSLVIRQGLGYTF
D gene: TRBD2; J gene: TRBJ2-1; V gene: TRBV29-1; clone size: .; CDR3 DNA: TGCAGCGGGGAGGGGCTAGCGGAGCACAATGAGCAGTTCTTC; CDR3 protein: CSGEGLAEHNEQFF
D gene: TRBD1; J gene: TRBJ2-7; V gene: TRBV12-5; clone size: .; CDR3 DNA: TGTGCTAGTGGTCCAGCACAGGGGGCGGGGGAGCAGTACTTC; CDR3 protein: CASGPAQGAGEQYF
D gene: .; J gene: TRBJ2-3; V gene: TRBV13; clone size: .; CDR3 DNA: TGTGCCAGCAGCTTAGGACTTAACACAGATACGCAGTATTTT; CDR3 protein: CASSLGLNTDTQYF
D gene: TRBD1; J gene: TRBJ1-1; V gene: TRBV7-9; clone size: once; CDR3 DNA: TGTGCCAGCAGCTTGAGACTGACAGGGGGAGAAGAAGCTTTCTTT; CDR3 protein: CASSLRLTGGEEAFF
D gene: TRBD1; J gene: TRBJ1-2; V gene: TRBV19; clone size: .; CDR3 DNA: TGTGCCAGTAGTAGAGACAGGGGGAACTATGGCTACACCTTC; CDR3 protein: CASSRDRGNYGYTF
D gene: TRBD2; J gene: TRBJ2-1; V gene: TRBV30; clone size: .; CDR3 DNA: TGTGCCTGGAGCGCGGGAGGGAATGAGCAGTTCTTC; CDR3 protein: CAWSAGGNEQFF
D gene: TRBD1; J gene: TRBJ1-3; V gene: TRBV2; clone size: .; CDR3 DNA: TGTGCCAGCACCGGGAGGGGGCTAGGTGGAAACACCATATATTTT; CDR3 protein: CASTGRGLGGNTIYF
D gene: .; J gene: TRBJ2-7; V gene: TRBV7-2; clone size: .; CDR3 DNA: TGTGCCAGCAGCCCCGAGACAGGCCGCTCCTACGAGCAGTACTTC; CDR3 protein: CASSPETGRSYEQYF
D gene: .; J gene: TRBJ1-5; V gene: TRBV3-1/TRBV3-2; clone size: .; CDR3 DNA: TGTGCCAGCAGCCACACGGGAGGGGGGATGAGTCAGCCCCAGCATTTT; CDR3 protein: CASSHTGGGMSQPQHF
D gene: TRBD2; J gene: TRBJ2-1; V gene: TRBV6-1; clone size: .; CDR3 DNA: TGTGCCAGCAGTGAAGCTAGCGGGACATACAATGAGCAGTTCTTC; CDR3 protein: CASSEASGTYNEQFF
D gene: .; J gene: TRBJ1-5; V gene: TRBV19; clone size: .; CDR3 DNA: TGTGCCAGTAGTATCAGCGGAGATCAGCCCCAGCATTTT; CDR3 protein: CASSISGDQPQHF
D gene: TRBD1; J gene: TRBJ1-2; V gene: TRBV13; clone size: .; CDR3 DNA: TGTGCCAGCAGCTCACGAGAAGGGGGCAGGGGCGGCCCCGATGGCTACACCTTC; CDR3 protein: CASSSREGGRGGPDGYTF
D gene: .; J gene: TRBJ1-1; V gene: TRBV10-3; clone size: .; CDR3 DNA: TGTGCCATCAGTGAGCGTACGGGGGACACTGAAGCTTTCTTT; CDR3 protein: CAISERTGDTEAFF
D gene: .; J gene: TRBJ2-7; V gene: TRBV27; clone size: .; CDR3 DNA: TGTGCCAGCTACAGGCATCACGGTGAGCAGTACTTC; CDR3 protein: CASYRHHGEQYF
D gene: TRBD2; J gene: TRBJ2-1; V gene: TRBV6-2/TRBV6-3; clone size: .; CDR3 DNA: TGTGCCAGCAGTTACTCGTTTTGGCGGGGGAAAACCTACAATGAGCAGTTCTTC; CDR3 protein: CASSYSFWRGKTYNEQFF
D gene: .; J gene: TRBJ1-2; V gene: TRBV6-2/TRBV6-3; clone size: .; CDR3 DNA: TGTGCCAGCAGTTACACAACAGCTAACTATGGCTACACCTTC; CDR3 protein: CASSYTTANYGYTF
D gene: .; J gene: TRBJ2-1; V gene: TRBV10-1; clone size: .; CDR3 DNA: TGCGCCAGCAGTAGGGGATTGGGGTACAATGAGCAGTTCTTC; CDR3 protein: CASSRGLGYNEQFF
D gene: TRBD2; J gene: TRBJ2-1; V gene: TRBV7-2; clone size: .; CDR3 DNA: TGTGCCAGCGGAATAGCGGGAGATATGAATGAGCAGTTCTTC; CDR3 protein: CASGIAGDMNEQFF
D gene: .; J gene: TRBJ1-2; V gene: TRBV12-3/TRBV12-4; clone size: .; CDR3 DNA: TGTGCCAGCAGTGAGTCCTCGATTGGCTACACCTTC; CDR3 protein: CASSESSIGYTF
D gene: TRBD2; J gene: TRBJ2-7; V gene: TRBV27; clone size: once; CDR3 DNA: TGTGCCAGCTCCGAGGGGACTAGCGGGAACTACGAGCAGTACTTC; CDR3 protein: CASSEGTSGNYEQYF
D gene: .; J gene: TRBJ1-5; V gene: TRBV19; clone size: few; CDR3 DNA: TGTGCCAGTAGTAAGACAGGTCTTAGTCAGCCCCAGCATTTT; CDR3 protein: CASSKTGLSQPQHF
D gene: TRBD2; J gene: TRBJ2-7; V gene: TRBV11-3; clone size: .; CDR3 DNA: TGTGCCAGCAGCTTAGCAGGACTAGCGTACGAGCAGTACTTC; CDR3 protein: CASSLAGLAYEQYF
D gene: .; J gene: TRBJ1-1; V gene: TRBV5-1; clone size: .; CDR3 DNA: TGCGCCAGCAGCGCCGGACTGCGTACAGCTTGGGGGGACCAAGGGACTGAAGCTTTCTTT; CDR3 protein: CASSAGLRTAWGDQGTEAFF
D gene: .; J gene: TRBJ1-2; V gene: TRBV5-1; clone size: .; CDR3 DNA: TGCGCCAGCAGCTTGGGACGGGTCAGCCCTTTGAGCTACACCTTC; CDR3 protein: CASSLGRVSPLSYTF
D gene: TRBD1; J gene: TRBJ1-4; V gene: TRBV11-2; clone size: .; CDR3 DNA: TGTGCCAGCAGCCACCTCGACAGGGGAGGAGAAAAACTGTTTTTT; CDR3 protein: CASSHLDRGGEKLFF
D gene: TRBD1; J gene: TRBJ1-5; V gene: TRBV19; clone size: .; CDR3 DNA: TGTGCCAGTAGTATAATATCGGGGACAGGCGCCAATCAGCCCCAGCATTTT; CDR3 protein: CASSIISGTGANQPQHF
D gene: .; J gene: TRBJ1-2; V gene: TRBV6-5; clone size: .; CDR3 DNA: TGTGCCAGCAGAATTCACGAGAACTATGGCTACACCTTC; CDR3 protein: CASRIHENYGYTF
D gene: TRBD2; J gene: TRBJ2-3; V gene: TRBV19; clone size: .; CDR3 DNA: TGTGCCAGTAGTCCGGTCGGGGAGGGCCCCGGAGATACGCAGTATTTT; CDR3 protein: CASSPVGEGPGDTQYF
D gene: .; J gene: TRBJ1-5; V gene: TRBV19; clone size: .; CDR3 DNA: TGTGCCAGTTCTAATAGCAATCAGCCCCAGCATTTT; CDR3 protein: CASSNSNQPQHF
D gene: .; J gene: TRBJ1-3; V gene: TRBV5-1; clone size: .; CDR3 DNA: TGCGCCAGCAGCTTGGGACAGATTGGAAACACCATATATTTT; CDR3 protein: CASSLGQIGNTIYF
D gene: TRBD2; J gene: TRBJ2-1; V gene: TRBV29-1; clone size: .; CDR3 DNA: TGCAGCGTTGGCGGGGGGACCTACAATGAGCAGTTCTTC; CDR3 protein: CSVGGGTYNEQFF
D gene: TRBD1; J gene: TRBJ2-3; V gene: TRBV19; clone size: .; CDR3 DNA: TGTGCCAGTAGTGCCGGACAGGGGTTACCTTCTAGCACAGATACGCAGTATTTT; CDR3 protein: CASSAGQGLPSSTDTQYF
D gene: TRBD1; J gene: TRBJ2-1; V gene: TRBV5-4; clone size: .; CDR3 DNA: TGTGCCAGCAGATCTACAGGGGGCATCGATGAGCAGTTCTTC; CDR3 protein: CASRSTGGIDEQFF
D gene: .; J gene: TRBJ1-1; V gene: TRBV11-2; clone size: .; CDR3 DNA: TGTGCCAGCAGCTTAGGGCAAGGGGGACTAAACACTGAAGCTTTCTTT; CDR3 protein: CASSLGQGGLNTEAFF
D gene: TRBD1; J gene: TRBJ1-3; V gene: TRBV7-9; clone size: few; CDR3 DNA: TGTGCCAGCAGCCTCGGGACAGGGAACTCTGGAAACACCATATATTTT; CDR3 protein: CASSLGTGNSGNTIYF
D gene: .; J gene: TRBJ2-6; V gene: TRBV2; clone size: .; CDR3 DNA: TGTGCCAGCAGTACTACCCTCTCTGGGGCCAACGTCCTGACTTTC; CDR3 protein: CASSTTLSGANVLTF
D gene: .; J gene: TRBJ2-7; V gene: TRBV5-1; clone size: .; CDR3 DNA: TGCGCCAGCAGCTTGGCCCCGAGGTATGGGGGAGGCGAGCAGTACTTC; CDR3 protein: CASSLAPRYGGGEQYF
D gene: TRBD2; J gene: TRBJ2-7; V gene: TRBV29-1; clone size: .; CDR3 DNA: TGCAGCGTCGAGAGACTAGCGGGGTTAGCCTACGAGCAGTACTTC; CDR3 protein: CSVERLAGLAYEQYF
D gene: .; J gene: TRBJ2-1; V gene: TRBV2; clone size: few; CDR3 DNA: TGTGCCAGCAGTGAAGTCTCAGGGAACCTACTCTTCTTC; CDR3 protein: CASSEVSGNLLFF
D gene: .; J gene: TRBJ1-6; V gene: TRBV2; clone size: .; CDR3 DNA: TGTGCCAGCAGTGTTGCGACCAGGCCCCTCCACTTT; CDR3 protein: CASSVATRPLHF
D gene: .; J gene: TRBJ2-2; V gene: TRBV27; clone size: .; CDR3 DNA: TGTGCCAGCAGTTTACCAGGGCAGAGGGAGCTGTTTTTT; CDR3 protein: CASSLPGQRELFF
D gene: .; J gene: TRBJ2-7; V gene: TRBV7-2; clone size: many; CDR3 DNA: TGTGCCAGCAGCCCCAATGATATCGCGTACGAGCAGTACTTC; CDR3 protein: CASSPNDIAYEQYF
D gene: TRBD1; J gene: TRBJ1-2; V gene: TRBV4-3; clone size: .; CDR3 DNA: TGCGCCAGCAGCCAAGATGGTGATGACAGGGCTTACTATGGCTACACCTTC; CDR3 protein: CASSQDGDDRAYYGYTF
D gene: .; J gene: TRBJ1-1; V gene: TRBV30; clone size: .; CDR3 DNA: TGTGCCTGGAGTGGTTCAGGGGTGAAGGCTTTCTTT; CDR3 protein: CAWSGSGVKAFF
D gene: .; J gene: TRBJ2-5; V gene: TRBV3-1/TRBV3-2; clone size: once; CDR3 DNA: TGTGCCAGCAGCCCCCCCTCCGGAGTGGAGACCCAGTACTTC; CDR3 protein: CASSPPSGVETQYF
D gene: .; J gene: TRBJ2-7; V gene: TRBV2; clone size: .; CDR3 DNA: TGTGCCAGCAGTGAGCGGCCTTTTGGACACCGATCCTACGAGCAGTACTTC; CDR3 protein: CASSERPFGHRSYEQYF
D gene: .; J gene: TRBJ2-1; V gene: TRBV2; clone size: .; CDR3 DNA: TGTGCCAGCAGTGAAGCGCTTAGGAAGCAGGGCCATGAGCAGTTCTTC; CDR3 protein: CASSEALRKQGHEQFF
D gene: TRBD2; J gene: TRBJ2-3; V gene: TRBV6-2/TRBV6-3; clone size: .; CDR3 DNA: TGTGCCAGCAGTTACTGGAGCGGGGATACAGATACGCAGTATTTT; CDR3 protein: CASSYWSGDTDTQYF